This T cell receptor beta chain was sequenced for a study of CD8+ T cells in alopecia areata. At the level of the study: Treated patients were dosed with oral tofacitinib, taking 5 to 10 mg twice daily. Study conclusions and caveats: On tofacitinib, scalp clonality and expanded CD8+ clones among top 100 fell significantly. A large proportion of expanded lesional clones were detected persisting in scalp and blood during tofacitinib.

Sequencing templates came from extracted RNA that was reverse transcribed into cDNA. Measured with immunoSEQ multiplex PCR; TCRdb has only the in-frame clones, and not every one. The top ten clones hold approximately 1.3% of a sample with 150,000 to 200,000 clones, under 80% of them seen once. This CDR3 region has 12 residues. V was shortened by 7 bases and J by 6 bases, with 12 bases between the two germline ends. Germline-derived CDR1 and CDR2 are SQVTM and ANQGSEA. Of note for this clone: Its antigen is unknown.

As to treatment: oral pan-JAK inhibitor, 5-10 mg twice daily. Peripheral blood samples and lesional scalp punch biopsies were obtained from alopecia areata patients. The V and J genes are TRBV29-1 and TRBJ2-2, with D perhaps matching TRBD1 or TRBD2 (5 bases each). This clonotype was sampled from a human donor with alopecia areata. Sequences were derived from CD4+ T cells sorted from blood, sampled around week 49, from a patient treated with tofacitinib. The CDR3 DNA is TGCAGCGCCGGGGCGGTCGCCGGGGAGCTGTTTTTT. Its protein product is CSAGAVAGELFF.